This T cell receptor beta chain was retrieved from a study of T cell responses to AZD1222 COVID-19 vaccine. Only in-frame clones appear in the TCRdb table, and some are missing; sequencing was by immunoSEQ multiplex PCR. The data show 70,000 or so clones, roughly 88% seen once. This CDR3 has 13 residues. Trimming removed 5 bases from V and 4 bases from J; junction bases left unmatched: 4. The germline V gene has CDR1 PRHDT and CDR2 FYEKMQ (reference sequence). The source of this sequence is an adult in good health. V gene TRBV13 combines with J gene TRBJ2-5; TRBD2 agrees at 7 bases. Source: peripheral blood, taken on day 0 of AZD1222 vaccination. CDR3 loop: CASSPQRGETQYF. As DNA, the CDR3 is TGTGCCAGCAGCCCCCAGCGGGGAGAGACCCAGTACTTC.